The present TCR beta chain was sequenced within a study of immune evolution from preneoplasia to lung adenocarcinoma. Study-wide results and limits: Later-stage lesions seemingly showed higher T cell density and diversity than normal lung. Top clone share appeared to fall from AAH through AIS, MIA, adenocarcinoma. Compared with EGFR-mutant or double wild-type lesions, KRAS-mutant nodules were more clonal.

The trim removed 0 bases at V and 7 bases at J, leaving 6 bases unmatched. Germline V lookup: CDR1 SGHDN, CDR2 FVKESK. CDR3 length: 16 amino acids. Remarks on this clone: Antigen: not known.

Assay used: immunoSEQ multiplex PCR; TCRdb lists only in-frame clones, some missing. Among about 14,000 clones listed, around 80% were seen once. Resections took place in Japan or China from about 2013 to 2017. Sequenced input: FFPE minimally invasive lung adenocarcinoma tissue. The rearrangement uses TRBV14 and TRBJ2-1, with 10 bases fitting TRBD2. This sequence was found in a person between 65 and 79 years old with lung adenocarcinoma. In DNA form, the CDR3 reads TGTGCCAGCAGCCAAGATTTAGCGGGAGGATCAAATGAGCAGTTCTTC. It yields the protein CASSQDLAGGSNEQFF.